One sample yielded the 18 T cell receptor beta chains listed below, sequenced in a study of T cell repertoires in cytomegalovirus infection. Their specific antigens are unknown. A single record per CDR3 protein comes from TCRdb applying MiXCR to the reads. The sample includes roughly 500,000 distinct CDR3 sequences, 30% to 40% of them seen just once. Here the sequenced sample was cultured PBMCs, taken from culture after CMV antigen stimulation. The receptor source for this set is a human donor in good health (CMV status not recorded). Some clones in this sample may be carry-over from other donors' samples.

The V call is TRBV23-1, the J call TRBJ1-4; D uncertain. TRBV23-1 is an ORF for which the function is uncertain. The CDR3 totals 17 residues. V was cut by 2 bases and J by 0 bases, with 13 bases left in between. The CDR3 region has the DNA TGCGCCAGCAGTCAACTTTCCAATTTTCCAACTAATGAAAAACTGTTTTTT. Its protein is CASSQLSNFPTNEKLFF.

This clonotype was seen only a few times. The chain is built from TRBV19 and TRBJ2-6, with 7 bases aligning to TRBD1. Germline CDR1 and CDR2: LNHDA and SQIVND (reference sequence). Losses at the gene ends were 9 bases for V and 4 bases for J; bases not matched to a gene: 6. This CDR3 contains 14 residues. In DNA form, the CDR3 reads TGTGCCAGCGCTACAGGGGCCGGGGCCAACGTCCTGACTTTC. Translated: CASATGAGANVLTF.

This clonotype was seen a handful of times. The V call is TRBV5-6, the J call TRBJ1-2; no reliable D call. This CDR3 region has 14 residues. Germline lookup yields CDR1 SGHDT and CDR2 YYEEEE. Trimming cost V 6 bases and J 0 bases, with 12 bases left between them. This CDR3 reads CASTRDGSNYGYTF. CDR3 nucleotide sequence: TGTGCCAGCACCCGAGACGGATCTAACTATGGCTACACCTTC. Full variable domain (outside the CDR3, taken from reference TRBV5-6 and TRBJ1-2): DAGVTQSPTHLIKTRGQQVTLRCSPKSGHDTVSWYQQALGQGPQFIFQYYEEEERQRGNFPDRFSGHQFPNYSSELNVNALLLGDSALYLCASTRDGSNYGYTFGSGTRLTVV.

J is TRBJ2-1 and V is TRBV7-2, with 9 bases lining up with TRBD2. Germline lookup yields CDR1 SGHTA and CDR2 FQGNSA. The V gene end was trimmed by 4 bases and the J gene end by 1 base; junction bases not matched to a gene: 8. CDR3 length equals 17 residues. The CDR3 sequence: CASSSGTSFGSYNEQFF. The CDR3 DNA is TGTGCCAGCAGCTCTGGGACTAGCTTCGGGTCCTACAATGAGCAGTTCTTC.

The chain links TRBV7-2 to TRBJ2-1, with D perhaps TRBD1 (6 bases). The CDR3 runs to 16 residues. V was pared by 6 bases and J by 8 bases, with 23 bases between. CDR1 is SGHTA and CDR2 is FQGNSA in the germline V gene. CDR3 nucleotides: TGTGCCAGCAGTTATGTTCTCCGGGCAGGGGCCCATGAGCAGTTCTTC. It is translated as CASSYVLRAGAHEQFF.

The rearrangement links TRBV7-2 to TRBJ1-5; TRBD1 aligns across 9 bases. The V gene's germline CDR1 is SGHTA and CDR2 FQGNSA. V was pared by 2 bases and J by 2 bases, with 4 bases of the junction left unmatched. The CDR3 has 16 residues. CDR3: CASSLTGGSGNQPQHF. CDR3 sequence (DNA): TGTGCCAGCAGCTTAACAGGGGGCTCGGGCAATCAGCCCCAGCATTTT.

This chain uses TRBV4-1 with TRBJ1-1; possibly TRBD1 for D (5 bases). CDR3 length: 16 amino acids. The germline gives CDR1 MGHRA, CDR2 YSYEKL. The V end lost 3 bases, the J end lost 0 bases, and 14 bases lay between the germline ends. The CDR3: CASSHRRGRLNTEAFF. Written as DNA, the CDR3 is TGCGCCAGCAGCCACCGAAGGGGACGGTTGAACACTGAAGCTTTCTTT.

V and J are TRBV12-3 or TRBV12-4 and TRBJ1-5; D is undetermined. V was trimmed by 2 bases and J by 3 bases, leaving 8 bases between them. The CDR3 sequence is 14 residues long. This CDR3 reads CASSLMEPNQPQHF. For the CDR3, the DNA is TGTGCCAGCAGTTTAATGGAACCCAATCAGCCCCAGCATTTT.

The chain joins TRBV12-3 or TRBV12-4 to TRBJ2-7; tentative D call: TRBD1 (6 bases). The CDR3 is made up of 14 amino acids. Trimming cost V 3 bases and J 1 base, with 10 bases left between them. The CDR3 protein is CASSFRDTSYEQYV. The CDR3 DNA is TGTGCCAGCAGTTTCCGGGACACTTCCTACGAGCAGTACGTC.

This chain's CDR3 is CASSRAGEDYGYTF. The CDR3 DNA is TGTGCCAGTAGTAGAGCAGGGGAAGACTATGGCTACACCTTC. This chain joins TRBV19 and TRBJ1-2, with TRBD1 as a possible D gene (6 bases). The CDR3 is made up of 14 amino acids. CDR1 and CDR2 (germline): LNHDA, SQIVND (reference sequence). Trimming took off 4 bases at V and 3 bases at J, with 12 bases between the two ends.

This clonotype turned up a few times. The gene calls are TRBV11-3 and TRBJ2-1, with 12 bases aligning to TRBD2. Per germline, CDR1 SGHNT and CDR2 YENEEA. The CDR3 is made up of 16 amino acids. V lost 4 bases and J lost 9; bases outside the gene matches: 10. CDR3 loop: CASSYEGLAGGPEQFF. DNA of the CDR3: TGTGCCAGCAGCTATGAAGGTCTAGCGGGAGGGCCTGAGCAGTTCTTC.

This clonotype has a single count. This chain connects TRBV20-1 to TRBJ1-2; 8 positions match TRBD1. The CDR3 length is 17 residues. Germline V gives CDR1 DFQATT, CDR2 SNEGSKA (reference sequence). With 2 bases clipped from V and 2 bases from J, the junction kept 13 bases outside the gene matches. The CDR3 spells CSARPLKGQGENYGYTF. The CDR3 DNA sequence: TGCAGTGCTAGACCCTTAAAAGGACAGGGAGAGAACTATGGCTACACCTTC.

This clonotype has at least ten counts. The chain employs TRBV7-2 and TRBJ2-4; D is unresolved. The CDR3 runs 15 residues. Between the trimmed V and J ends, which lost 5 bases and 0 bases, there was a span of 11 bases. CDR1 SGHTA and CDR2 FQGNSA come from the germline V gene. The CDR3 DNA is TGTGCCAGCAGCCAACGGACCATAGCCAAAAACATTCAGTACTTC. It encodes CASSQRTIAKNIQYF.

This clonotype was seen only once. The J gene is TRBJ1-3, the V gene TRBV15; weak D call: TRBD1 (5 bases). The germline V and J ends were trimmed by 5 bases and 7 bases, with 12 bases remaining between them. In germline, CDR1 is LNHNV, CDR2 YYDKDF (reference sequence). The CDR3 extends over 13 amino acids. In nucleotides, the CDR3 is TGTGCCACCAGCGGGGGGACGTACAACACCATATATTTT. Translation gives CATSGGTYNTIYF.

V gene TRBV27 combines with J gene TRBJ2-6; no definite D call. CDR3 length: 18 amino acids. Germline assignment: CDR1 MNHEY and CDR2 SMNVEV (reference sequence). Between the trimmed V and J ends, which lost 3 bases and 0 bases, there was a span of 15 bases. The chain's CDR3 is CASSLRSPLISGANVLTF. The CDR3 coding sequence is TGTGCCAGCAGTTTGAGGAGCCCACTCATCTCTGGGGCCAACGTCCTGACTTTC. The full variable domain, rest sourced from reference TRBV27 and TRBJ2-6, is EAQVTQNPRYLITVTGKKLTVTCSQNMNHEYMSWYRQDPGLGLRQIYYSMNVEVTDKGDVPEGYKVSRKEKRNFPLILESPSPNQTSLYFCASSLRSPLISGANVLTFGAGSRLTVL.

This clonotype has more than one count but fewer than ten. The rearrangement uses TRBV25-1 and TRBJ2-7; D ambiguous. Looked up from germline, CDR1 is MGHDK and CDR2 is SYGVNS. V was clipped by 4 bases and J by 4 bases, with 5 bases between them. The CDR3 has 11 amino acids. The CDR3 region is CASSAIYEQYF. CDR3 nucleotide sequence: TGTGCCAGCAGTGCGATATACGAGCAGTACTTC.

The chain couples TRBV6-2 or TRBV6-3 to TRBJ2-4; a possible D gene is TRBD2 (5 bases). The V end was cut by 2 bases, the J end by 0 bases, with 8 bases between. Germline CDR1 reads MNHEY; CDR2 reads SVGEGT. The length of the CDR3 is 15 residues. CDR3 in DNA: TGTGCCAGCAGTTACCCGGGGTTAGCCAAAAACATTCAGTACTTC. Translation gives CASSYPGLAKNIQYF.

V and J are TRBV19 and TRBJ2-5; D is possibly TRBD1 (6 bases). The CDR3 spans 13 residues. Trimming stripped 3 bases from V and 4 bases from J, with 9 bases between. CDR1 and CDR2 (germline): LNHDA, SQIVND (reference sequence). The CDR3 is CASSITGSETQYF. The CDR3 region has the DNA TGTGCCAGTAGTATCACAGGGTCAGAGACCCAGTACTTC. The entire variable domain, with the rest obtained from reference TRBV19 and TRBJ2-5, is as follows: DGGITQSPKYLFRKEGQNVTLSCEQNLNHDAMYWYRQDPGQGLRLIYYSQIVNDFQKGDIAEGYSVSREKKESFPLTVTSAQKNPTAFYLCASSITGSETQYFGPGTRLLVL.